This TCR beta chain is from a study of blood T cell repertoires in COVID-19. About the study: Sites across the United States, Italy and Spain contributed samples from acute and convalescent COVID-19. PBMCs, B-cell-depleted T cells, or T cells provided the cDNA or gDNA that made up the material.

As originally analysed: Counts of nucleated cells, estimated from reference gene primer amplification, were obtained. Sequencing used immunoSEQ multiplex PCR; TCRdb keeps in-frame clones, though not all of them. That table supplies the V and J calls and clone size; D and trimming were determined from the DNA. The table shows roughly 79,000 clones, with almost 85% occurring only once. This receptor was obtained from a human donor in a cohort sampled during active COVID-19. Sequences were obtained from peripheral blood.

In nucleotides, the CDR3 is TGTGCCAGCAGCTCCAAGCGGGGGGCCTCAGATACGCAGTATTTT. As protein: CASSSKRGASDTQYF. V and J are TRBV7-2 and TRBJ2-3; 9 bases are shared with TRBD2. CDR1 and CDR2 (germline): SGHTA, FQGNSA. CDR3 length: 15 residues. Losses at the gene ends were 4 bases for V and 4 bases for J; bases not matched to a gene: 6.